The 17 T cell receptor beta chains reported below all come from one sample, sequenced in a study of graft-versus-host responses after intestinal transplantation. Which antigens these TCRs recognize remains unknown. Method: immunoSEQ multiplex PCR; TCRdb's copy keeps in-frame clones and lacks some. The top ten hold roughly 0.37% of the sample, which has some 90,000 clones, 85% to 95% seen once. The material sequenced was unstimulated CD8+ T cells sorted from spleen or lymph node cells, taken before transplant. These receptors were obtained from a human donor who was the organ donor for an intestinal transplant.

The chain uses TRBV7-9 and TRBJ2-1, with 7 bases identical to TRBD2. The CDR3 runs to 11 residues. In germline, CDR1 is SEHNR, CDR2 FQNEAQ (reference sequence). Trimming took 5 bases from V and 14 from J; bases not matched to a gene: 6. CDR3 region: CASSLGGGEFF. For the CDR3, the DNA is TGTGCCAGCAGCCTTGGGGGAGGGGAGTTCTTC.

This chain connects TRBV27 to TRBJ2-7; 8 nucleotides line up with TRBD2. The CDR3 runs to 15 residues. Germline lookup yields CDR1 MNHEY and CDR2 SMNVEV (reference sequence). The V and J ends lost 8 bases and 0 bases, in that order; junction bases with no gene match: 9. CDR3 sequence reads: CASWAAGGHSYEQYF. In DNA, the CDR3 is TGTGCCAGCTGGGCGGCGGGGGGTCACTCCTACGAGCAGTACTTC.

This clone has a single count. The chain links TRBV4-1 to TRBJ1-1; TRBD1 might be the D (6 bases). CDR1 and CDR2 (germline): MGHRA, YSYEKL. The CDR3 runs to 16 residues. The V and J ends lost 4 bases and 1 base respectively, with 16 bases between them. In DNA, the CDR3 is TGCGCCAGCAGCCGGGGGGGAGGGGGAAAGAACACTGAAGCTTTCTTT. It is translated as CASSRGGGGKNTEAFF.

This chain connects TRBV5-1 to TRBJ2-3, with 9 bases identical to TRBD1. The CDR3 is 16 amino acids. CDR1 is SGHRS and CDR2 is YFSETQ in the germline V gene. With V trimmed by 2 bases and J by 5 bases, 9 bases remained unmatched. This CDR3 is CASSFGHRGLGDTQYF. The CDR3 DNA reads TGCGCCAGCAGCTTTGGCCACAGGGGGCTCGGAGATACGCAGTATTTT.

As for this clone: The DNA is omitted, as the CDR3 cannot be located on it reliably, and the CDR3 follows TCRdb's listing. This chain links TRBV21-1 with TRBJ1-5; the DNA was not used to check the table's D call, TRBD1. TRBV21-1 is given as a pseudogene. The CDR3 is made up of 16 amino acids, end residues included. The CDR3 region is CASSKEVGTGNQPQHF.

The chain combines TRBV28 with TRBJ1-2; TRBD1 might be the D (6 bases). Trimming removed 3 bases from V and 8 bases from J, with 16 bases in between. The germline gives CDR1 MDHEN, CDR2 SYDVKM. The CDR3 has 14 amino acids. The CDR3 protein is CASSFLTGKDGYTF. CDR3 bases: TGTGCCAGCAGTTTCCTGACAGGAAAAGACGGCTACACCTTC.

V is TRBV29-1 and J is TRBJ1-4, with D possibly being TRBD1 (5 bases). Germline V gene data show CDR1 as SQVTM and CDR2 as ANQGSEA. This CDR3 comprises 13 residues. Trimming took off 5 bases at V and 3 bases at J, with 10 bases between the two ends. DNA of the CDR3: TGCAGCGTTCTGGGGGAGGCTAATGAAAAACTGTTTTTT. Its translation is CSVLGEANEKLFF.

The chain combines TRBV5-8 with TRBJ2-5, with unresolved D. The last part of the DNA fits TRBJ2-7 better; the J call may be wrong. The germline gives CDR1 SGHTS, CDR2 YDEGEE. The CDR3 runs 12 residues. CDR3 amino acids: CASSFISYEQYF. In DNA form, the CDR3 reads TGTGCCAGCAGCTTTATCTCCTACGAGCAGTACTTC.

The V and J genes are TRBV27 and TRBJ1-4, with a possible D match to TRBD1 (5 bases). V dropped 6 bases and J dropped 0 bases, with 11 bases sitting between them. The CDR3 is made up of 15 amino acids. Germline V gives CDR1 MNHEY, CDR2 SMNVEV (reference sequence). The CDR3 sequence is CASSYDSTTNEKLFF. CDR3 nucleotides: TGTGCCAGCAGCTACGACAGTACAACTAATGAAAAACTGTTTTTT.

V and J are TRBV18 and TRBJ2-1; 7 bases are shared with TRBD2. This CDR3 is 20 amino acids long. Losses at the gene ends were 1 base for V and 0 bases for J; bases not matched to a gene: 15. CDR1 and CDR2 (germline): KGHSH, LQKENI. CDR3 amino acids: CASSPLPGLKVLSSYNEQFF. CDR3 DNA sequence: TGTGCCAGCTCACCACTTCCGGGACTAAAGGTCCTGAGCTCCTACAATGAGCAGTTCTTC.

The rearrangement joins TRBV30 to TRBJ2-7; 13 bases align to TRBD2. Trimming at V came to 2 bases and at J to 6 bases, leaving 4 bases not matched to a gene. The CDR3 runs 14 residues. CDR1 and CDR2 from the germline V gene are GTSNPN and SVGIG (reference sequence). CDR3 sequence: CAWSRLAGGSEQYF. In DNA, the CDR3 is TGTGCCTGGAGTAGACTAGCGGGGGGATCCGAGCAGTACTTC.

The V gene is TRBV4-3, the J gene TRBJ2-1; D perhaps matches TRBD1 (5 bases). CDR3 size: 16 residues. The germline V and J ends were trimmed by 0 bases and 1 base, with 10 bases remaining between them. Per germline, CDR1 LGHNA and CDR2 YSLEER. DNA for the CDR3: TGCGCCAGCAGCCAAGATGGGGCGAGTTCCTACAATGAGCAGTTCTTC. Protein sequence: CASSQDGASSYNEQFF.

The V and J genes are TRBV10-3 and TRBJ2-3, with 15 bases lining up with TRBD2. The CDR3 contains 16 residues. From germline, CDR1 is ENHRY and CDR2 SYGVKD. After removal of 6 bases from V and 6 bases from J, the junction contained 7 bases not matched to a gene. This chain's CDR3 is CAIRRGLAGGLDTQYF. CDR3 coding DNA: TGTGCCATCAGGCGAGGACTAGCGGGGGGGCTTGATACGCAGTATTTT.

This chain uses TRBV28 with TRBJ1-1; perhaps TRBD1 as D (5 bases). Trimming removed 5 bases from V and 1 base from J, with 8 bases in between. Germline values: CDR1 MDHEN, CDR2 SYDVKM. The length of the CDR3 is 13 residues. The CDR3 here is CASSHQGNTEAFF. The DNA for the CDR3 is TGTGCCAGCAGTCACCAGGGGAACACTGAAGCTTTCTTT.

This clone was counted once. The rearrangement joins TRBV5-6 to TRBJ2-7; TRBD2 agrees at 7 bases. Trimming removed 7 bases from V and 0 bases from J; junction bases left unmatched: 10. This CDR3 has 15 amino acids. Germline V gene data show CDR1 as SGHDT and CDR2 as YYEEEE. CDR3 in amino acids: CASLSGGQSSYEQYF. DNA for the CDR3: TGTGCCAGCCTCTCGGGGGGTCAGAGCTCCTACGAGCAGTACTTC. The full variable domain, its missing parts supplied by reference TRBV5-6 and TRBJ2-7, is DAGVTQSPTHLIKTRGQQVTLRCSPKSGHDTVSWYQQALGQGPQFIFQYYEEEERQRGNFPDRFSGHQFPNYSSELNVNALLLGDSALYLCASLSGGQSSYEQYFGPGTRLTVT.

This chain uses TRBV12-5 with TRBJ1-5; no clear D gene. Germline V gene sequence: CDR1 LGHNT, CDR2 FRNRAP. CDR3 length equals 13 residues. V dropped 4 bases and J dropped 6 bases, with 10 bases sitting between them. The CDR3 is CASGSTAFQPQHF. The CDR3, as DNA: TGTGCTAGTGGTTCCACTGCCTTTCAGCCCCAGCATTTT.

V is TRBV5-4 and J is TRBJ1-2, with 9 positions matching TRBD1. Germline CDR1 and CDR2: SGHNT and YYREEE (reference sequence). This CDR3 is built from 14 residues. The V gene end was trimmed by 5 bases and the J gene end by 4 bases; junction bases not matched to a gene: 6. CDR3 residues: CASRTGGSSYGYTF. The CDR3 bases are TGTGCCAGCAGAACAGGGGGCAGTTCCTATGGCTACACCTTC. Full variable domain (remainder filled in from reference TRBV5-4 and TRBJ1-2): ETGVTQSPTHLIKTRGQQVTLRCSSQSGHNTVSWYQQALGQGPQFIFQYYREEENGRGNFPPRFSGLQFPNYSSELNVNALELDDSALYLCASRTGGSSYGYTFGSGTRLTVV.